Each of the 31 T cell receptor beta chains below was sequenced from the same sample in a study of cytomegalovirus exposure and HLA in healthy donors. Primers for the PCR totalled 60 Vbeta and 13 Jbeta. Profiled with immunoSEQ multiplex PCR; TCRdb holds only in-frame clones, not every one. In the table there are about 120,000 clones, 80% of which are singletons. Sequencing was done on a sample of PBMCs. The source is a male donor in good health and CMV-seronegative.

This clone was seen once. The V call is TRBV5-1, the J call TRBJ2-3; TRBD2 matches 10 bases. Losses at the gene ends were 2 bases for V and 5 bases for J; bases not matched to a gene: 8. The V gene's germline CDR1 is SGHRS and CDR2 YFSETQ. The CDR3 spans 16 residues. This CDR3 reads CASSFRAGGPRDTQYF. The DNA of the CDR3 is TGCGCCAGCAGCTTCCGAGCGGGAGGGCCGAGAGATACGCAGTATTTT.

CDR3 DNA: TGTGCCACCCGGGACAGGGGACACGAGCAGTACTTC. It yields the protein CATRDRGHEQYF. This chain connects TRBV15 to TRBJ2-7; 10 nucleotides line up with TRBD1. This CDR3 region has 12 residues. CDR1 and CDR2 (germline): LNHNV, YYDKDF (reference sequence). Trimming removed 8 bases from V and 5 bases from J; junction bases left unmatched: 3.

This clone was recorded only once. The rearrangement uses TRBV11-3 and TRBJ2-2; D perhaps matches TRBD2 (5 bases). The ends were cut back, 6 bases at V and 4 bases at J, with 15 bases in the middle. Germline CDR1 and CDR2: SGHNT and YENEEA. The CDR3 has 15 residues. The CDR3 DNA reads TGTGCCAGCAGACCTACAGCGGTTGGCACCGGGGAGCTGTTTTTT. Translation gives CASRPTAVGTGELFF. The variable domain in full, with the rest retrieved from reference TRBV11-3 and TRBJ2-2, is EAGVVQSPRYKIIEKKQPVAFWCNPISGHNTLYWYLQNLGQGPELLIRYENEEAVDDSQLPKDRFSAERLKGVDSTLKIQPAELGDSAVYLCASRPTAVGTGELFFGEGSRLTVL.

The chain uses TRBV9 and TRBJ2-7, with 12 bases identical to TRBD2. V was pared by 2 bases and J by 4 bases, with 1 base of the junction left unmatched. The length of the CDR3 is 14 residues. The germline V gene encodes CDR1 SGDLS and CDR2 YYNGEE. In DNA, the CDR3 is TGTGCCAGCAGCGTCACTAGCGGGGGGTACGAGCAGTACTTC. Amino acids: CASSVTSGGYEQYF.

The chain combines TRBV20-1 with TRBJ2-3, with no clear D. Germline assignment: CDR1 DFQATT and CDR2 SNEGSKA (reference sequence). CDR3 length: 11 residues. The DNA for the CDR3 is TGCAGCCACAGAAGGCCAGATACGCAGTATTTT. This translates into CSHRRPDTQYF.

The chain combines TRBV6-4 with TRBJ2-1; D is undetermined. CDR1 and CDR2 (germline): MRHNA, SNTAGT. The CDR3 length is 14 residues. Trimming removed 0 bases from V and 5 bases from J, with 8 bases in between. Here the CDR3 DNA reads TGTGCCAGCAGTGACTCGATAGATAACAATGAGCAGTTCTTC. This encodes CASSDSIDNNEQFF.

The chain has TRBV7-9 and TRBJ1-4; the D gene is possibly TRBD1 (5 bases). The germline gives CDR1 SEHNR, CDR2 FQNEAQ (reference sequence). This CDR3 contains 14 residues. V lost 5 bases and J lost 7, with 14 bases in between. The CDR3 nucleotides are TGTGCCAGCAGCCCGGAGGGGCTTGGTGAAAAACTGTTTTTT. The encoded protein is CASSPEGLGEKLFF.

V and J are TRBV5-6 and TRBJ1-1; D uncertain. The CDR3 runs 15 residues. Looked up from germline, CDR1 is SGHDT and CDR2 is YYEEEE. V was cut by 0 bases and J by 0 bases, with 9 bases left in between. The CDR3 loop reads CASSLGSDMNTEAFF. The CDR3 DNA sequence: TGTGCCAGCAGCTTGGGGTCAGACATGAACACTGAAGCTTTCTTT.

This CDR3 reads CASSPPGLYNSPLHF. The CDR3 DNA is TGTGCCAGCAGTCCGCCGGGACTTTATAATTCACCCCTCCACTTT. The chain employs TRBV28 and TRBJ1-6, with TRBD1 as a possible D gene (5 bases). Germline V gives CDR1 MDHEN, CDR2 SYDVKM. The germline V and J ends were trimmed by 5 bases and 4 bases, with 12 bases remaining between them. CDR3 length: 15 residues.

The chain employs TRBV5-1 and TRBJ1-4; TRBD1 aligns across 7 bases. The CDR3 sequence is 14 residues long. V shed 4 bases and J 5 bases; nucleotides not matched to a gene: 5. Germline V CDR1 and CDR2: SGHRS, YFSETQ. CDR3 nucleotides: TGCGCCAGCAGCCCACAGGGGATGAATGAAAAACTGTTTTTT. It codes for CASSPQGMNEKLFF.

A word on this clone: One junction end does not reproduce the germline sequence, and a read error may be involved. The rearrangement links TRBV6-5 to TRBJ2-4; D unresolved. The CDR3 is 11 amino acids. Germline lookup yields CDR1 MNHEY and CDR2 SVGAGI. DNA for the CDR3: TGTGCCAGCAGGGATCAAAACAGTCAGTACTTC. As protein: CASRDQNSQYF.

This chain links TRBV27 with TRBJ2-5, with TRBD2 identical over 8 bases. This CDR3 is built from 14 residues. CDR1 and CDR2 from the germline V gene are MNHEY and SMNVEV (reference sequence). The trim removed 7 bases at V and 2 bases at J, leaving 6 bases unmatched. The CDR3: CASKERGRQETQYF. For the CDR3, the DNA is TGTGCCAGCAAGGAGCGGGGGAGGCAAGAGACCCAGTACTTC.

The CDR3 DNA reads TGCGCCAGCAGCCAAGATACCGGGGTTAGCGGGGGGGAGAGCTACGAGCAGTACTTC. As protein: CASSQDTGVSGGESYEQYF. This chain connects TRBV4-1 to TRBJ2-7; 11 positions agree with TRBD2. The V segment lost 0 bases and the J segment 3 bases; nucleotides outside the gene matches: 13. The CDR3 spans 19 residues. CDR1 MGHRA and CDR2 YSYEKL come from the germline V gene.

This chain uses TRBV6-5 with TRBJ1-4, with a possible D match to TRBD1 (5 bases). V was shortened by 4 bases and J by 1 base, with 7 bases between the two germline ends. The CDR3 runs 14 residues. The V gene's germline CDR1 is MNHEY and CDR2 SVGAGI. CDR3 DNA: TGTGCCAGCAGTTCGGGGGAAACTAATGAAAAACTGTTTTTT. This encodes CASSSGETNEKLFF.

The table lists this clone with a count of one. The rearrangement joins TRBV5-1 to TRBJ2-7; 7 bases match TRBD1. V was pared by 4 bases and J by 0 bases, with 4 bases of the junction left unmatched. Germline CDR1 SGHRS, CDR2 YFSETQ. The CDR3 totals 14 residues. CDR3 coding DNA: TGCGCCAGCAGCCTGACAGGGCCCTCCTACGAGCAGTACTTC. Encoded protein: CASSLTGPSYEQYF.

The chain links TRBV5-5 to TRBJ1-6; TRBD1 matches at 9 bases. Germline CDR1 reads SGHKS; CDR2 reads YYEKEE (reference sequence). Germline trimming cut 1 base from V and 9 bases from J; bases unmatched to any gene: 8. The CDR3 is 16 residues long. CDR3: CASSLYRGQEASPLHF. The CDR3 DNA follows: TGTGCCAGCAGCTTGTACAGGGGGCAAGAGGCTTCACCCCTCCACTTT.

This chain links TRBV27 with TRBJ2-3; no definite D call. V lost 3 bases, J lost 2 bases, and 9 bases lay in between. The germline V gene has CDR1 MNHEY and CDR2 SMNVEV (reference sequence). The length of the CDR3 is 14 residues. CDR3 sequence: CASSFSSYTDTQYF. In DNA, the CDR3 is TGTGCCAGCAGTTTCTCTTCTTACACAGATACGCAGTATTTT.

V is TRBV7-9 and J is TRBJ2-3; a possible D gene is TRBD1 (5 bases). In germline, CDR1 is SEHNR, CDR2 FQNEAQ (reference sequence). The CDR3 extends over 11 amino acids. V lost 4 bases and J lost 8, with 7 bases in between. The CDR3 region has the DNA TGTGCCAGCAGCTCGCAGGGTACGCAGTATTTT. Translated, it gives CASSSQGTQYF.

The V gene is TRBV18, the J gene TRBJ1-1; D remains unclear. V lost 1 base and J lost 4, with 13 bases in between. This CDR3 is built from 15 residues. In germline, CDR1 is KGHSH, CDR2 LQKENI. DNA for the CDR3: TGTGCCAGCTCACCACTCAGCCGAGGGTCCACTGAAGCTTTCTTT. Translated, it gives CASSPLSRGSTEAFF.

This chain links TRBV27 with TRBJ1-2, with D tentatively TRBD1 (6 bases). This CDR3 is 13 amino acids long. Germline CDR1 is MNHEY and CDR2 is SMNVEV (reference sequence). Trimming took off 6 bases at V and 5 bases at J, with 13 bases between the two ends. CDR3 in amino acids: CASRGRGRYGYTF. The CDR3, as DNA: TGTGCCAGCAGGGGGCGGGGGCGGTATGGCTACACCTTC.

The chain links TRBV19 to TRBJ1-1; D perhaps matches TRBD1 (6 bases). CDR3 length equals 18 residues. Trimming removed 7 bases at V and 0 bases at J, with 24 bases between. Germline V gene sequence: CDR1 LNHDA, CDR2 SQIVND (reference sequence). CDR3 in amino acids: CASMGGLSSTFMNTEAFF. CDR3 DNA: TGTGCCAGTATGGGGGGGCTCAGCTCTACGTTCATGAACACTGAAGCTTTCTTT.

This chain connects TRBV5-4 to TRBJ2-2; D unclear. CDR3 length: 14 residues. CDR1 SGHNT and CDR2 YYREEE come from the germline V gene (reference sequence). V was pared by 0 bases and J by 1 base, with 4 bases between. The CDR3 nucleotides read TGTGCCAGCAGCTTGGACGGGAACACCGGGGAGCTGTTTTTT. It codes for CASSLDGNTGELFF.

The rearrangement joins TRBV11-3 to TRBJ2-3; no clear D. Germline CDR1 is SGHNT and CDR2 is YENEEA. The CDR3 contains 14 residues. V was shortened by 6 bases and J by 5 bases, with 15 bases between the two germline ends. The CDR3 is CASSSVFTGDTQYF. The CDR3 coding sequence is TGTGCCAGCAGTTCTGTATTTACCGGAGATACGCAGTATTTT.

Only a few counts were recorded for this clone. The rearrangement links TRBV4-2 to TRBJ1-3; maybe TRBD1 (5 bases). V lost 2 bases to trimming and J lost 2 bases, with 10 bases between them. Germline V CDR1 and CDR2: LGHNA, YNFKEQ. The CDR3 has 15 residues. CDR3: CASSQPDSAGNTIYF. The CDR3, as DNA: TGTGCCAGCAGCCAACCCGACAGTGCTGGAAACACCATATATTTT.

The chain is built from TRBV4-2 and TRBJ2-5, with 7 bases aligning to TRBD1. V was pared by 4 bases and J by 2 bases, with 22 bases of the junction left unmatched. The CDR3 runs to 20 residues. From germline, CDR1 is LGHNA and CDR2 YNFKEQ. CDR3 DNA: TGTGCCAGCAGCCCCCAGACAGGGCTACCAATAACGGCATCGCAAGAGACCCAGTACTTC. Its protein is CASSPQTGLPITASQETQYF.

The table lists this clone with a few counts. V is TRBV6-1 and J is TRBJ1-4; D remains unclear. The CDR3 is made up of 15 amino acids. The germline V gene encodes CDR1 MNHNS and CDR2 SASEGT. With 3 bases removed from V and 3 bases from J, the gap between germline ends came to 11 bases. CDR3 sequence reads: CASSELGSANEKLFF. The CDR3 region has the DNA TGTGCCAGCAGTGAGCTCGGCAGCGCTAATGAAAAACTGTTTTTT.

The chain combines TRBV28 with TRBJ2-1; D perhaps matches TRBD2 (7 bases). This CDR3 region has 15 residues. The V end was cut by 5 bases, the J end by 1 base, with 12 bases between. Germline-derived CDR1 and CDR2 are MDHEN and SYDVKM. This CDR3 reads CASSRGGLSYNEQFF. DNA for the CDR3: TGTGCCAGCAGTAGGGGGGGCTTGTCCTACAATGAGCAGTTCTTC.

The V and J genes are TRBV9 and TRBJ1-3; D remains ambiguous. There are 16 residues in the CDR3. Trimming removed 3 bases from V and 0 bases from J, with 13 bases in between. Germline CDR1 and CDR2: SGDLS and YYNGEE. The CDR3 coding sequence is TGTGCCAGCAGCGCACTAGACCTCTTCTCTGGAAACACCATATATTTT. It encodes CASSALDLFSGNTIYF.

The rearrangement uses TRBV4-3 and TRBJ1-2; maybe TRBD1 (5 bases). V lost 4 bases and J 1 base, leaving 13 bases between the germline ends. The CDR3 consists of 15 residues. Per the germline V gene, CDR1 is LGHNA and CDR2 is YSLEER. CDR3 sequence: CASSRGTRSNYGYTF. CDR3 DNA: TGCGCCAGCAGCCGAGGGACTAGGAGTAACTATGGCTACACCTTC.

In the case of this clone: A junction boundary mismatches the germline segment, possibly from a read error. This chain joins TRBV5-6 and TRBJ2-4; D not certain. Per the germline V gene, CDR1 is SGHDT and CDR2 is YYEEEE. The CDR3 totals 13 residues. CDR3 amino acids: CASSLDTLNSQYF. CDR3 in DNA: TGTGCCAGCAGCTTGGATACGTTAAACAGTCAGTACTTC.

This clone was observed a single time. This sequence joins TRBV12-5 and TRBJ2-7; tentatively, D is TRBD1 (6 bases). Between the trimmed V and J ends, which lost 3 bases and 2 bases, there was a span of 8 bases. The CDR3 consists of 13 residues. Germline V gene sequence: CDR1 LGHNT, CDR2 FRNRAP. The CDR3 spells CASGFQGTYEQYF. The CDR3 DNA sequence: TGTGCTAGTGGTTTCCAGGGGACCTACGAGCAGTACTTC.